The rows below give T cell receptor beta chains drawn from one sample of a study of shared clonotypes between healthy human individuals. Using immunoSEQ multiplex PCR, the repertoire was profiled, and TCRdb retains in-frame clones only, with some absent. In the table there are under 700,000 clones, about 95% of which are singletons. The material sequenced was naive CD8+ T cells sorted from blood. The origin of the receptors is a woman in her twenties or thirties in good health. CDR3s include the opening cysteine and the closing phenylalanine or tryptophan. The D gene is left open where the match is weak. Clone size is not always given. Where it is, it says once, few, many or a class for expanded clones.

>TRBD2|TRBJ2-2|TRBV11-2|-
TGTGCCAGCAGTCGTGAACTAGCGGTAGGGGACACCGGGGAGCTGTTTTTT
CASSRELAVGDTGELFF
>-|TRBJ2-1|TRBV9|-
TGTGCCAGCAGCGTAGGGAAGCGGGCGTCCTCCTACAATGAGCAGTTCTTC
CASSVGKRASSYNEQFF
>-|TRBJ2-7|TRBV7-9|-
TGTGCCAGCAGCGATCTAGGGGCCTACGAGCAGTACTTC
CASSDLGAYEQYF
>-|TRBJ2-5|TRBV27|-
TGTGCCACCGCCTTGACAGCTCGAGGAGAGCAGTACTTC
CATALTARGEQYF
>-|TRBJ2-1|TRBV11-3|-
TGTGCCAGCAGCTCACGACTAGTGCGGACCTTCCATGTGGGGTACAATGAGCAGTTCTTC
CASSSRLVRTFHVGYNEQFF
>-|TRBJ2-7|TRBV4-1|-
TGCGCCAGCAGCCAAGATCGATCGTACGAGCAGTACTTC
CASSQDRSYEQYF
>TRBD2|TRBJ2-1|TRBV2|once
TGTGCCAGCAGTGAAGAGACTAGCGGGAGTCTGTACAATGAGCAGTTCTTC
CASSEETSGSLYNEQFF
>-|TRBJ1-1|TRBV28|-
TGTGCCAGCAGTTTTTTAGTTGGGCAGTTGAACACTGAAGCTTTCTTT
CASSFLVGQLNTEAFF
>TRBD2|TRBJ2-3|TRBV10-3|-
TGTGCCATCAGTGAGTCGAAGGGGAGGGCCGTAGATACGCAGTATTTT
CAISESKGRAVDTQYF
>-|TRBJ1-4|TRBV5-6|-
TGTGCCAGCAGCCCATCGGTATCCGGAAATGAAAAACTGTTTTTT
CASSPSVSGNEKLFF
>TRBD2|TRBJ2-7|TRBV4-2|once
TGTGCCAGCAGCCAAGAGGCTAGCGGGGCCTACGAGCAGTACTTC
CASSQEASGAYEQYF
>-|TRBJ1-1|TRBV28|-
TGTGCCAGCGGGGACCAGGGAGGCACTGAAGCTTTCTTT
CASGDQGGTEAFF
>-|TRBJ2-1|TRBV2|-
TGTGCCAGCATCCAGAGGCTGGATGAGCAGTTCTTC
CASIQRLDEQFF
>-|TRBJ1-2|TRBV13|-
TGTGCCAGCAGCTTCGGGGGTGGCTACACCTTC
CASSFGGGYTF
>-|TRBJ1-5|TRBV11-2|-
TGTGCCAGCAGCCTGGAAAGCTCGGAGCCCCAGCATTTT
CASSLESSEPQHF
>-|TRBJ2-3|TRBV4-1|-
TGCGCCAGCACCCCAGATACGCAGTATTTT
CASTPDTQYF
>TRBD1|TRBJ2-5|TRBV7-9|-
TGTGCCAGCAGCCACCGACAGGGCCTGGAGCAGTACTTC
CASSHRQGLEQYF
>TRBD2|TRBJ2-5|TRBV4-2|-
TGTGCCAGCAGCCGGGGGGGGGTACCAGAGACCCAGTACTTC
CASSRGGVPETQYF
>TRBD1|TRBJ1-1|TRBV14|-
TGTGCCAGCAGCCAAGATCCGGGACAGCTTAACACTGAAGCTTTCTTT
CASSQDPGQLNTEAFF
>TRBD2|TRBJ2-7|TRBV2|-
TGTGCCAGCAGTGATGAGACTAGCGGGAGCTACGAGCAGTACTTC
CASSDETSGSYEQYF
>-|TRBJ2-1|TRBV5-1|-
TGCGCCAGCAGCTTGGGTCTAGGAGGAGTTCTCATTAATGAGCAGTTCTTC
CASSLGLGGVLINEQFF
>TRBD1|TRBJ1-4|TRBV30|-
TGTGCCTGGAGTGTAGGGACAGGGATTGAAAAACTGTTTTTT
CAWSVGTGIEKLFF
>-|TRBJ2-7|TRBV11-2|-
TGTGCCAGCAGCTTCTGGACTGCGACCTACGAGCAGTACTTC
CASSFWTATYEQYF
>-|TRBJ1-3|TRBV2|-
TGTGCCAGCGAAGACTGGACTTCTGGAAACACCATATATTTT
CASEDWTSGNTIYF
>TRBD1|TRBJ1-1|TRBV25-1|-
TGTGCCAGCAGTGATCCTACAGGGGTGGGGGGGAACACTGAAGCTTTCTTT
CASSDPTGVGGNTEAFF
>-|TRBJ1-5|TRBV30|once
TGTGCCTGGAGTCTCTTTCATCAGCCCCAGCATTTT
CAWSLFHQPQHF
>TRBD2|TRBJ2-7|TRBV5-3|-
TGTGCCAGACTTCAACGAACGGGGGGAAGCTCCTACGAGCAGTACTTC
CARLQRTGGSSYEQYF
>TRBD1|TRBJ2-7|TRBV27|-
TGTGCCAGCAGCCCGGGGACAGGGAATGTGCAGTACTTC
CASSPGTGNVQYF
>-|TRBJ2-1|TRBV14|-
TGTGCCAGCAGCCAAGTGGCTGAGCAGTTCTTC
CASSQVAEQFF
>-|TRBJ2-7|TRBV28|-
TGTGCCAGCAGGGCCGGGGCGCTCGAGCAGTACTTC
CASRAGALEQYF
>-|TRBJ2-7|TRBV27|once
TGTGCCAGCAGTTTTTCAGGGGTCAACTCCTACGAGCAGTACTTC
CASSFSGVNSYEQYF
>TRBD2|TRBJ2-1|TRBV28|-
TGTGCCAGCAGTTTCTCCGGGACTAGCGGTCTATATGAGCAGTTCTTC
CASSFSGTSGLYEQFF
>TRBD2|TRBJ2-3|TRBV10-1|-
TGCGCCAGCAGTGACCAGCGGGAGAGCGCAGATACGCAGTATTTT
CASSDQRESADTQYF
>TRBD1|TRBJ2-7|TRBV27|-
TGTGCCAGCAGTTCGACGACAGGGCAACCCTCCTACGAGCAGTACTTC
CASSSTTGQPSYEQYF
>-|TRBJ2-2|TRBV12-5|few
TGTGCTAGTGGTTTGAGGAACACCGGGGAGCTGTTTTTT
CASGLRNTGELFF
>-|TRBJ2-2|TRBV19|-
TGTGCCAGTAGTATAGATCAGGGGGGTAGTAACACCGGGGAGCTGTTTTTT
CASSIDQGGSNTGELFF
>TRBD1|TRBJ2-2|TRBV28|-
TGTGCCAGCAGTTTTGGGGACAGTAACACCGGGGAGCTGTTTTTT
CASSFGDSNTGELFF
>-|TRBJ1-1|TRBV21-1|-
TGTGCCAGCAGCAAAAAATTGTCCCCCCTGGCAGGATTGAACACTGAAGCTTTCTTT
CASSKKLSPLAGLNTEAFF
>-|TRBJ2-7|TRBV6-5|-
TGTGCCAGCAGTTACTCCCGGGGGCGAGGCGAGCAGTACTTC
CASSYSRGRGEQYF
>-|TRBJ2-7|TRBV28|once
TGTGCCAGCAGTTTACTCCGACCTTACGAGCAGTACTTC
CASSLLRPYEQYF
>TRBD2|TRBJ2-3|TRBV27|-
TGTGCCAGCAGTTTATCTGCGGGAGTCAGGGCAGATACGCAGTATTTT
CASSLSAGVRADTQYF
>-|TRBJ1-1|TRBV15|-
TGTGCCACCAGCTCCGGGCCCGAGGGGACTGAAGCTTTCTTT
CATSSGPEGTEAFF
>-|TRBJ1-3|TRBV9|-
TGTGCCAGCAGCCAACAGGGCCGCTCTGGAAACACCATATATTTT
CASSQQGRSGNTIYF
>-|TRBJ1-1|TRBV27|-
TGTGCCAGCAGTTTATCTGCAGATAACACTGAAGCTTTCTTT
CASSLSADNTEAFF
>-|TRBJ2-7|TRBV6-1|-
TGTGCCAGCAGTGAATGGGGAAGCTCCTACGAGCAGTACTTC
CASSEWGSSYEQYF
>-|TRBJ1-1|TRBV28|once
TGTGCCAGCAGTGTGGGCACTGAAGCTTTCTTT
CASSVGTEAFF
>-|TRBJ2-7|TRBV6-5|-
TGTGCCAGCAGCTTTGCGCACGAGCAGTACTTC
CASSFAHEQYF
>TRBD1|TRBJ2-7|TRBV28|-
TGTGCCAGCAGTTCTGACAGGGGGTTTACCTACGAGCAGTACTTC
CASSSDRGFTYEQYF
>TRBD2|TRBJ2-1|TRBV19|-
TGTGCCAGTAGCAGACTAGCGGGTATGGGAAGAATTACCCTTTACAATGAGCAGTTCTTC
CASSRLAGMGRITLYNEQFF
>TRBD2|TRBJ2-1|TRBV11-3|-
TGTGCCAGCAGCCAAGGCACTAGCGTGTACAATGAGCAGTTCTTC
CASSQGTSVYNEQFF
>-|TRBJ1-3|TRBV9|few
TGTGCCAGCAGCCTAAACAGGGAAAACACCATATATTTT
CASSLNRENTIYF
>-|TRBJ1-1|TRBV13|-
TGTGCCAGCAGCATAACGTCGTGGGGACTCTCGACTGAAGCTTTCTTT
CASSITSWGLSTEAFF
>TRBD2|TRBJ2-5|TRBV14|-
TGTGCCAGCAGCCAACTAGCGGACCAAGAGACCCAGTACTTC
CASSQLADQETQYF
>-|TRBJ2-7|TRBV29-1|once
TGCAGCGGCGCCAGGACCTACCCCTACGAGCAGTACTTC
CSGARTYPYEQYF
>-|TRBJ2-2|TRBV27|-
TGTGCCAGCAGAAATTCGAACGGGGAGCTGTTTTTT
CASRNSNGELFF